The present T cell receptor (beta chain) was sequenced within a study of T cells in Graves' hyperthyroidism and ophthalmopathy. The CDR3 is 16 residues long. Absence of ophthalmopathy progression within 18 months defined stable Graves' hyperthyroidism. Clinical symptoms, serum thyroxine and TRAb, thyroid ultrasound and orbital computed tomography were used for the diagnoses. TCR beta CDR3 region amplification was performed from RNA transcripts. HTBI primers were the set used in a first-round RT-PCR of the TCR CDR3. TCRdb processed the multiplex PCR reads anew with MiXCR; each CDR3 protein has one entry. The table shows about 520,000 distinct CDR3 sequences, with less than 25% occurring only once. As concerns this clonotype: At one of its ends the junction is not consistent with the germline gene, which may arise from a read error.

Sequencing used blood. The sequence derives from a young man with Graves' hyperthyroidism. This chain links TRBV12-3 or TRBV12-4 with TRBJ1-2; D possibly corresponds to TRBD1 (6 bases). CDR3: CASTGVRGGAGYGYAF. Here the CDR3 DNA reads TGTGCCAGCACGGGGGTGCGGGGGGGCGCCGGCTATGGCTACGCCTTC.